The source of this T cell receptor beta chain is a study of vaccination effects on CD4 cells after COVID-19. Study-wide results and limits: Relatively few convalescent patients took part in the study, which had no early post-infection timepoints. There was marked clonal contraction among infection- and vaccine-induced clones late after vaccination.

Isolating CD4+ T cells followed more than eight days of culture. Among the vaccine recipients, none had a prior SARS-CoV-2 infection, and nucleocapsid antibodies were negative. The authors replaced half the medium with IL-2 medium on days 3 and 7. This clone has only a few counts. Its antigen is not identified. Germline lookup yields CDR1 SNHLY and CDR2 FYNNEI. Trimming left V 4 bases short and J 0 bases short, with 10 bases between. This CDR3 region has 15 residues. Profiling relied on immunoSEQ multiplex PCR, and the TCRdb table lists in-frame clones only, not all of them. Here the sample spans tens of thousands of clones, 55% to 75% being singletons.

The TCR sequence derives from a human donor who received a COVID-19 vaccine. Material: CD4+ T cells from PBMCs cultured without peptide, obtained before COVID-19 vaccination. V usage is TRBV2 and J usage is TRBJ1-5, with a tentative D call TRBD1 (6 bases). The DNA of the CDR3 is TGTGCCAGCAGTGGGACAGCGGATAGCAATCAGCCCCAGCATTTT. Encoded protein: CASSGTADSNQPQHF. The variable domain in full, with the rest retrieved from reference TRBV2 and TRBJ1-5, is EPEVTQTPSHQVTQMGQEVILRCVPISNHLYFYWYRQILGQKVEFLVSFYNNEISEKSEIFDDQFSVERPDGSNFTLKIRSTKLEDSAMYFCASSGTADSNQPQHFGDGTRLSIL.